Only a few counts were recorded for the clone carrying this TCR beta chain. This entry comes from a study of CD8 T cells in Susac syndrome. The RNA input was about 0.5 to 1 ug, and it was reverse transcribed with random hexamers. The amplification used immunoSEQ multiplex PCR on TCR beta CDR3; it spanned 54 Vbeta and 13 Jbeta. Using its own MiXCR run on the immunoSEQ multiplex PCR reads, TCRdb lists one record per CDR3 protein. Seen here are 90,000 to 150,000 distinct CDR3 sequences, 94% observed once, and the top ten hold about 0.098%. The trim removed 3 bases at V and 7 bases at J, leaving 11 bases unmatched. CDR1 LGHDT and CDR2 YNNKEL come from the germline V gene (reference sequence). CDR3 size: 16 residues.

The sequencing sample was made of CD4+ T cells from PBMCs. The chain carries TRBV3-1 and TRBJ2-4; 8 bases are a match to TRBD1. The receptor's source is a human donor in good health. The CDR3 here is CASSQGRQGPGNIQYF. CDR3 bases: TGTGCCAGCAGCCAGGGACGACAGGGGCCCGGGAACATTCAGTACTTC. The full variable domain, rest sourced from reference TRBV3-1 and TRBJ2-4, is DTAVSQTPKYLVTQMGNDKSIKCEQNLGHDTMYWYKQDSKKFLKIMFSYNNKELIINETVPNRFSPKSPDKAHLNLHINSLELGDSAVYFCASSQGRQGPGNIQYFGAGTRLSVL.